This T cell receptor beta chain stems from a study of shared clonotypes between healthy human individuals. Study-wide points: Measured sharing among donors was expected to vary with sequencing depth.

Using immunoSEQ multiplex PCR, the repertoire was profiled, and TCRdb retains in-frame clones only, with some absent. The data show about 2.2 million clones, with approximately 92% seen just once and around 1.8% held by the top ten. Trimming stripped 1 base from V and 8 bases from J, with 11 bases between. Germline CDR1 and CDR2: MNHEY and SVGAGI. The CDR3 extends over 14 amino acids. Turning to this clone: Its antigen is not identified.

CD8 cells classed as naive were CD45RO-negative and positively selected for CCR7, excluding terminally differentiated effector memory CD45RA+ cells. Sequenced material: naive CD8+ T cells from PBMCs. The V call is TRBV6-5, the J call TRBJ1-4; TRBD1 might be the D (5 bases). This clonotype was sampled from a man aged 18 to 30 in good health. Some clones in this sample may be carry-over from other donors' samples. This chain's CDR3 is CASSYLRAGEKLFF. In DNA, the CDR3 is TGTGCCAGCAGTTACTTGCGGGCAGGGGAAAAACTGTTTTTT.